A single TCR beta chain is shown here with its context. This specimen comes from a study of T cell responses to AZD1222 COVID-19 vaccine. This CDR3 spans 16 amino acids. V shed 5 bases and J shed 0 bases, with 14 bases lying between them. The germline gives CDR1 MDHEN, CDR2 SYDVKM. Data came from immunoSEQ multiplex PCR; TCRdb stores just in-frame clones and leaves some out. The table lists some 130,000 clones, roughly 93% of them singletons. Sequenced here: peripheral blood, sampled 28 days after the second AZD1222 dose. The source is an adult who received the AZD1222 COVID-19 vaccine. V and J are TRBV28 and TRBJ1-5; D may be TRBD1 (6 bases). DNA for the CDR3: TGTGCCAGCAGTGAACAGGGTCATTATAGCAATCAGCCCCAGCATTTT. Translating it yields CASSEQGHYSNQPQHF.